This T cell receptor (beta chain) was documented in a study of cytomegalovirus exposure and HLA in healthy donors. Study at large: One earlier analysis, a look at some 180 million T cells, found some 100 million unique TCR beta sequences. Of roughly 400 genotyped donors, around 86% grouped in the Caucasian-associated ancestry cluster.

V lost 0 bases, J lost 3 bases, and 13 bases lay in between. Germline loops: CDR1 SGDLS, CDR2 YYNGEE. The CDR3 is 15 residues long. Primers: 60 Vbeta forward and 13 Jbeta reverse. Profiling relied on immunoSEQ multiplex PCR, and the TCRdb table lists in-frame clones only, not all of them. The data hold around 230,000 clones, with approximately 79% observed a single time. This clonotype was sampled from a male donor in good health and CMV-seronegative. Sequenced input: PBMCs. The rearrangement joins TRBV9 to TRBJ2-7; D is perhaps TRBD2 (6 bases). CDR3 in amino acids: CASSVGSGGVYEQYF. The CDR3 nucleotides are TGTGCCAGCAGCGTAGGGTCGGGCGGGGTCTACGAGCAGTACTTC.